This T cell receptor (beta chain) is from a study of blood T cell repertoires in COVID-19 (dated by TCRdb to the early 2020s). Turning to the overall study: The collaborator samples originated in the United States, Italy and Spain and spanned the acute and convalescent phases of COVID-19. The prospective study material was composed of cDNA or gDNA derived from T cells, B-cell-depleted T cells, or PBMCs. A freely available public database, intended as a resource for researchers studying the immune response to SARS-CoV-2, is where the repertoires were released. Where available, HLA class I and class II types were taken from metadata supplied by the sample provider and were not determined by assay-based typing. A de-identified subject ID, COVID-19 status, age in years and sex were almost always included in the sample metadata. The dataset comprised deeply sampled blood TCRbeta repertoires from subjects exposed to, actively infected with, or recovered from COVID-19. Samples came from the ongoing ImmuneRACE study (first 160 participants) plus 1,254 subjects from 6 global collaborators. General conclusions and limits of the study: The amount of clinical and demographic metadata varied by source and participant and was provided uncurated.

Regarding this clone: This clone's antigen is unknown. Base qualities are not recorded, but no much larger clone differs from it by a single base.

Collaborating institutions collected whole blood in K2EDTA tubes following their own protocols. For TCRbeta analysis, collaborators shipped samples as frozen whole blood, isolated PBMCs, or DNA extracted from either of those sample types. V lost 2 bases and J lost 7 bases; the stretch between them is 20 bases long. The CDR3 runs 15 amino acids, cysteine and phenylalanine included. Left in the record is the CDR3 DNA by itself, 45 bases read in frame from the first base. The germline V gene gives CDR1 as SQVTM and CDR2 as ANQGSEA. The immunoSEQ Assay, a bias-controlled multiplex PCR, was used to amplify TCRbeta CDR3 regions from genomic DNA. The paper's data handling went like this. Nucleated cell counts per sample were estimated from amplification of reference gene primers within the assay. To quantify the absolute abundance of each unique TCRbeta CDR3 rearrangement, sequence reads were collapsed and filtered. For each sample, productive Simpson clonality was calculated by taking the square root of Simpson's diversity index across productive rearrangements. TCRdb provides this immuneACCESS table in a form limited to in-frame rearrangements. Some clones are lacking; in checked studies, under half of them reflect an unresolved V gene, and why the rest are absent is not known. The V and J calls and clone size were taken over from that table, and D and trimming were inferred from the DNA. Counted in this sample were 200,000 or so clones; about 88% of them appeared once. About 2% of the sample rests with the top ten.

This clonotype was obtained from a man between 65 and 85 years old with active or convalescent COVID-19. The sequence joins TRBV29-1 to TRBJ2-5; possibly the D gene is TRBD2, per 6 matching bases. The material sequenced was peripheral blood. The DNA sequence is TGCAGCGTTGAACCGACGTCAGACCCCGGGGGGACCCAGTACTTC. This translates into CSVEPTSDPGGTQYF.